Following are 5 T cell receptor beta chains from one sample sequenced in a study of metastatic and nonmetastatic thyroid tumors (dated by TCRdb to the early 2020s). Receptors were amplified or captured by PCR. The sequencer was an Illumina HiSeq 4000. TCRdb trimmed the raw reads at Q25, called clones with MiXCR and kept productive beta chains. Here the sample has approximately 50,000 clones; roughly 4% occur a single time. The top ten clonotypes cover approximately 9.5% of the sample. No treatment had been received by any patient before thyroid surgery. Sequenced sample: blood. The receptors here all came from a female donor with papillary thyroid cancer or a benign thyroid nodule (not recorded which). Some clones in this sample may be carry-over from other donors' samples.

The table lists this clone with many counts. This sequence joins TRBV12-3 or TRBV12-4 and TRBJ1-4; the D gene is possibly TRBD1 (5 bases). V was cut by 5 bases and J by 2 bases, with 9 bases left in between. This CDR3 has 14 residues. For the CDR3, the DNA is TGTGCCAGCAGTAAGCGGGGGACTAATGAAAAACTGTTTTTT. Translation gives CASSKRGTNEKLFF.

There are many counts of this clone. This rearrangement joins TRBV28 to TRBJ2-5; 7 bases map to TRBD1. There are 14 residues in the CDR3. Trimming took 3 bases from V and 5 from J; bases not matched to a gene: 6. The germline V gene encodes CDR1 MDHEN and CDR2 SYDVKM. The CDR3 nucleotides read TGTGCCAGCAGTTTCAGGGGGTCATGGGAGACCCAGTACTTC. Residues: CASSFRGSWETQYF.

This clone turned up a few times. The rearrangement joins TRBV6-2 or TRBV6-3 to TRBJ2-3, with TRBD1 as a possible D gene (6 bases). CDR1 is MNHEY and CDR2 is SVGEGT in the germline V gene. The CDR3 spans 15 residues. V was shortened by 4 bases and J by 4 bases, with 15 bases between the two germline ends. CDR3 in amino acids: CASSFRTASSDTQYF. As DNA, the CDR3 is TGTGCCAGCAGTTTTAGGACAGCGAGCTCAGATACGCAGTATTTT.

This clone was seen repeatedly, ten times or more. Within the sample, other DNA sequences also encode this same CDR3. DNA of the CDR3: TGTGCCAGTAGTAAACAGGGGACAGACATTGCAAGGTTGTTTTTT. Protein product: CASSKQGTDIARLFF. The rearrangement links TRBV19 to TRBJ1-4, with 7 positions matching TRBD1. CDR3 size: 15 residues. Germline V gives CDR1 LNHDA, CDR2 SQIVND (reference sequence). After removal of 4 bases from V and 15 bases from J, the junction contained 17 bases not matched to a gene. The whole variable domain, filled in from reference TRBV19 and TRBJ1-4, reads DGGITQSPKYLFRKEGQNVTLSCEQNLNHDAMYWYRQDPGQGLRLIYYSQIVNDFQKGDIAEGYSVSREKKESFPLTVTSAQKNPTAFYLCASSKQGTDIARLFFGSGTQLSVL.

This clone was detected ten times or more. A read error may be the cause here, since a much bigger clone is one base away. At the DNA level, this CDR3 is encoded by other sequences in the same sample as well. The rearrangement joins TRBV5-1 to TRBJ1-4; possibly TRBD1 for D (6 bases). CDR3 size: 15 residues. The germline V gene has CDR1 SGHRS and CDR2 YFSETQ. The CDR3 is CASSSQGWDNEKLFF. CDR3 sequence (DNA): TGCGCCAGCAGCTCCCAGGGGTGGGATAATGAAAAGCTGTTTTTT.